What follows are 28 T cell receptor beta chains derived from one specimen sequenced in a study of cytomegalovirus exposure and HLA in healthy donors. The PCR ran on 60 Vbeta and 13 Jbeta primers. The assay was immunoSEQ multiplex PCR, and TCRdb's table has in-frame clones only and misses some. In the table there are 200,000 to 250,000 clones, about 79% of which are singletons. The sequenced sample was PBMCs. Source of these receptors: a man younger than 35 in good health and CMV-seronegative.

The chain recombines TRBV9 with TRBJ2-3; the D gene is possibly TRBD2 (5 bases). The CDR3 extends over 14 amino acids. Trimming removed 4 bases at V and 2 bases at J, with 11 bases between. Germline V gene sequence: CDR1 SGDLS, CDR2 YYNGEE. The CDR3: CASSSQDFTDTQYF. CDR3 nucleotide sequence: TGTGCCAGCAGCTCTCAGGACTTCACAGATACGCAGTATTTT. Full variable domain (missing parts from reference TRBV9 and TRBJ2-3): DSGVTQTPKHLITATGQRVTLRCSPRSGDLSVYWYQQSLDQGLQFLIQYYNGEERAKGNILERFSAQQFPDLHSELNLSSLELGDSALYFCASSSQDFTDTQYFGPGTRLTVL.

The gene calls are TRBV5-6 and TRBJ1-4; possibly TRBD1 for D (5 bases). The CDR3 covers 14 residues. V lost 4 bases, J lost 8 bases, and 15 bases lay in between. Germline CDR1 reads SGHDT; CDR2 reads YYEEEE. In nucleotides, the CDR3 is TGTGCCAGCAGCGGCGGGAGGGGTAAAGAAAAACTGTTTTTT. It is translated as CASSGGRGKEKLFF.

This rearrangement joins TRBV7-6 to TRBJ2-1, with unresolved D. The CDR3 extends over 16 amino acids. Germline loops: CDR1 SGHVS, CDR2 FNYEAQ. V was shortened by 1 base and J by 0 bases, with 10 bases between the two germline ends. The CDR3 region is CASSLVPRSSYNEQFF. The CDR3 DNA reads TGTGCCAGCAGCTTAGTCCCTAGGAGCTCCTACAATGAGCAGTTCTTC.

V usage is TRBV9 and J usage is TRBJ2-7, with a weak D call TRBD1 (6 bases). Germline CDR1 is SGDLS and CDR2 is YYNGEE. V dropped 0 bases and J dropped 3 bases, with 16 bases sitting between them. This CDR3 contains 16 residues. CDR3 sequence reads: CASSVGGPMGYYEQYF. Written as DNA, the CDR3 is TGTGCCAGCAGCGTAGGGGGGCCTATGGGTTACTACGAGCAGTACTTC.

This chain joins TRBV19 and TRBJ1-5; D may be TRBD1 (6 bases). The CDR3 has 18 residues. Germline-derived CDR1 and CDR2 are LNHDA and SQIVND (reference sequence). Trimming took 4 bases from V and 4 from J, leaving 23 bases between them. CDR3 residues: CASSTLPTGHLGNQPQHF. CDR3 sequence (DNA): TGTGCCAGTAGTACTCTACCGACAGGTCATTTGGGGAATCAGCCCCAGCATTTT. Full variable domain (rest looked up from reference TRBV19 and TRBJ1-5): DGGITQSPKYLFRKEGQNVTLSCEQNLNHDAMYWYRQDPGQGLRLIYYSQIVNDFQKGDIAEGYSVSREKKESFPLTVTSAQKNPTAFYLCASSTLPTGHLGNQPQHFGDGTRLSIL.

The chain couples TRBV6-1 to TRBJ1-5; D not resolved. Germline CDR1 and CDR2: MNHNS and SASEGT. V was cut by 3 bases and J by 4 bases, with 16 bases left in between. The CDR3 is 16 residues long. This CDR3 reads CASSEERTVGNQPQHF. CDR3 DNA: TGTGCCAGCAGTGAGGAGAGGACTGTGGGAAATCAGCCCCAGCATTTT.

J is TRBJ1-5 and V is TRBV19, with 7 bases identical to TRBD1. The CDR3 runs to 14 residues. V shed 7 bases, J shed 6 bases, and the junction held 9 bases outside the gene matches. The germline V gene has CDR1 LNHDA and CDR2 SQIVND (reference sequence). The CDR3 reads CASKEGARGQPQHF. The CDR3 DNA is TGTGCCAGTAAGGAGGGGGCGCGCGGTCAGCCCCAGCATTTT.

This chain links TRBV2 with TRBJ1-4; perhaps TRBD1 as D (5 bases). V lost 2 bases and J lost 6, with 13 bases in between. The CDR3 covers 15 residues. CDR1 is SNHLY, CDR2 FYNNEI, per germline. In DNA form, the CDR3 reads TGTGCCAGCAGTGAAAGTATGGGGCGCGATGAAAAACTGTTTTTT. This encodes CASSESMGRDEKLFF.

This sequence joins TRBV7-9 and TRBJ2-2; D is unresolved. Trimming pared 4 bases from V and 5 bases from J, leaving 17 bases between. The length of the CDR3 is 16 residues. CDR1 SEHNR and CDR2 FQNEAQ come from the germline V gene (reference sequence). The CDR3 region has the DNA TGTGCCAGCAGCTATCTTAGGTTGCGGAGTACCGGGGAGCTGTTTTTT. Its protein product is CASSYLRLRSTGELFF.

This chain uses TRBV7-9 with TRBJ2-5, with TRBD1 as a possible D gene (6 bases). The ends were cut back, 5 bases at V and 3 bases at J, with 13 bases in the middle. Germline V gene lookup returns CDR1 SEHNR and CDR2 FQNEAQ (reference sequence). The CDR3 consists of 14 residues. CDR3: CASSPSGAEETQYF. CDR3 nucleotides: TGTGCCAGCAGCCCCTCAGGGGCTGAAGAGACCCAGTACTTC. Full variable domain (rest looked up from reference TRBV7-9 and TRBJ2-5): DTGVSQNPRHKITKRGQNVTFRCDPISEHNRLYWYRQTLGQGPEFLTYFQNEAQLEKSRLLSDRFSAERPKGSFSTLEIQRTEQGDSAMYLCASSPSGAEETQYFGPGTRLLVL.

Concerning this clone: At one end, the junction sequence differs from germline, possibly due to a read error. CDR3: CASSSGSGVRETQYF. Written as DNA, the CDR3 is TGTGCTAGCAGCTCAGGGTCGGGGGTCAGAGAGACCCAGTACTTC. V and J are TRBV7-7 and TRBJ2-5, with a tentative D call TRBD2 (6 bases). CDR3 length: 15 amino acids. Germline CDR1 SSHAT, CDR2 FNYEAQ (reference sequence).

This chain uses TRBV4-2 with TRBJ1-6, with D maybe TRBD1 (6 bases). The V gene lost 2 bases and the J gene lost 14 bases, with 25 bases spanning the gap. Germline loops: CDR1 LGHNA, CDR2 YNFKEQ. The CDR3 loop spans 17 amino acids. As DNA, the CDR3 is TGTGCCAGCAGCCAACAAAATAGATGGCAGGGGAAAATGGCCCTCCACTTT. Amino acid sequence: CASSQQNRWQGKMALHF.

The V gene is TRBV5-4, the J gene TRBJ1-2; 7 bases are shared with TRBD1. J gave up 5 bases and V 3 bases, and 16 bases lay outside the gene matches. Germline V gene sequence: CDR1 SGHNT, CDR2 YYREEE (reference sequence). The CDR3 contains 17 residues. CDR3 amino acids: CASSSTNARQGGYGYTF. The DNA of the CDR3 is TGTGCCAGCAGCTCCACGAATGCTCGACAGGGTGGATATGGCTACACCTTC.

The rearrangement links TRBV2 to TRBJ2-3; 12 bases fit TRBD2. The CDR3 has 15 amino acids. V was pared by 7 bases and J by 3 bases, with 5 bases of the junction left unmatched. Germline CDR1 SNHLY, CDR2 FYNNEI. The CDR3 loop is CASIGLAGGTDTQYF. The CDR3 DNA follows: TGTGCCAGCATCGGTCTAGCGGGAGGGACAGATACGCAGTATTTT.

In nucleotides, the CDR3 is TGTGCCAGCAGCTCAGACAACACAGATACGCAGTATTTT. Protein: CASSSDNTDTQYF. V is TRBV9 and J is TRBJ2-3, with no clear D. Trimming removed 4 bases at V and 2 bases at J, with 8 bases between. The germline CDR1 and CDR2 sequences are SGDLS and YYNGEE. CDR3 length equals 13 residues. Full variable domain (rest looked up from reference TRBV9 and TRBJ2-3): DSGVTQTPKHLITATGQRVTLRCSPRSGDLSVYWYQQSLDQGLQFLIQYYNGEERAKGNILERFSAQQFPDLHSELNLSSLELGDSALYFCASSSDNTDTQYFGPGTRLTVL.

The chain has TRBV15 and TRBJ2-3, with 9 bases lining up with TRBD1. With V trimmed by 4 bases and J by 6 bases, 14 bases remained unmatched. CDR1 and CDR2 from the germline V gene are LNHNV and YYDKDF (reference sequence). The CDR3 length is 17 residues. The CDR3: CATSTIPGQGTGDTQYF. CDR3 DNA: TGTGCCACCAGCACTATACCGGGACAGGGCACGGGGGATACGCAGTATTTT.

This chain joins TRBV19 and TRBJ2-7, with 9 nucleotides matching TRBD1. Germline loops: CDR1 LNHDA, CDR2 SQIVND (reference sequence). The V and J ends lost 5 bases and 6 bases, in that order; junction bases with no gene match: 11. The CDR3 is made up of 15 amino acids. The chain's CDR3 is CASSAGTGMNAEQYF. In DNA form, the CDR3 reads TGTGCCAGTAGTGCCGGGACAGGGATGAATGCCGAGCAGTACTTC.

The chain has TRBV27 and TRBJ1-4; D is ambiguous. Germline V gives CDR1 MNHEY, CDR2 SMNVEV (reference sequence). Trimming stripped 8 bases from V and 4 bases from J, with 14 bases between. CDR3 length equals 14 residues. Written as DNA, the CDR3 is TGTGCCAGCGGCCCGTCCGGAGGTAATGAAAAACTGTTTTTT. This gives the protein CASGPSGGNEKLFF.

This clone was seen a few times. This chain links TRBV30 with TRBJ2-6; 7 bases match TRBD2. This CDR3 region has 15 residues. Per the germline V gene, CDR1 is GTSNPN and CDR2 is SVGIG (reference sequence). The V and J ends lost 0 bases and 2 bases, in that order; junction bases with no gene match: 1. The CDR3 is CAWSVGGTGANVLTF. The CDR3 DNA follows: TGTGCCTGGAGTGTCGGGGGGACTGGGGCCAACGTCCTGACTTTC.

This chain links TRBV11-3 with TRBJ1-1; TRBD1 might be the D (5 bases). This CDR3 has 13 residues. Germline CDR1 is SGHNT and CDR2 is YENEEA. Trimming left V 6 bases short and J 4 bases short, with 12 bases between. Here the CDR3 reads CASSFTGPTEAFF. The CDR3 DNA sequence: TGTGCCAGCAGTTTTACAGGTCCCACTGAAGCTTTCTTT.

This clone was seen more than once but under ten times. V usage is TRBV6-1 and J usage is TRBJ1-1; D ambiguous. CDR3 length equals 15 residues. Germline V lookup: CDR1 MNHNS, CDR2 SASEGT. V lost 7 bases and J 0 bases, leaving 15 bases between the germline ends. The CDR3 spells CASNVGRHMNTEAFF. For the CDR3, the DNA is TGTGCCAGCAATGTGGGGAGACACATGAACACTGAAGCTTTCTTT.

The genes are TRBV6-5 and TRBJ1-2; D unclear. The germline V and J ends were trimmed by 3 bases and 7 bases, with 12 bases remaining between them. CDR1 MNHEY and CDR2 SVGAGI come from the germline V gene. This CDR3 has 13 residues. The CDR3 DNA is TGTGCCAGCAGTTATGCGGGGATAAGTGGCTACACCTTC. Protein product: CASSYAGISGYTF.

The chain has TRBV4-2 and TRBJ2-2, with D tentatively TRBD1 (5 bases). The V and J ends lost 0 bases and 2 bases respectively, with 10 bases between them. Germline V lookup: CDR1 LGHNA, CDR2 YNFKEQ. The CDR3 runs 16 residues. In DNA, the CDR3 is TGTGCCAGCAGCCAAGAAAAGGGGTTAAACACCGGGGAGCTGTTTTTT. This codes for CASSQEKGLNTGELFF.

The genes are TRBV30 and TRBJ1-5; D call uncertain. This CDR3 spans 14 amino acids. Between the trimmed V and J ends, which lost 1 base and 6 bases, there was a span of 13 bases. From germline, CDR1 is GTSNPN and CDR2 SVGIG (reference sequence). The CDR3 sequence: CAWSATPGSQPQHF. The DNA of the CDR3 is TGTGCCTGGAGTGCCACCCCCGGGAGTCAGCCCCAGCATTTT.

The chain carries TRBV5-1 and TRBJ2-3; 7 nucleotides line up with TRBD2. The length of the CDR3 is 16 residues. V shed 0 bases and J 5 bases; nucleotides not matched to a gene: 9. CDR1 and CDR2 from the germline V gene are SGHRS and YFSETQ. The CDR3 DNA reads as TGCGCCAGCAGCTTGGTGGGAGGGCGATCAGAAGATACGCAGTATTTT. It encodes CASSLVGGRSEDTQYF.

The chain links TRBV6-6 to TRBJ2-3; TRBD2 aligns across 9 bases. V was clipped by 2 bases and J by 4 bases; unmatched bases: 4. CDR1 and CDR2 (germline): MNHNY, SVGAGI (reference sequence). This CDR3 has 15 residues. CDR3 sequence (DNA): TGTGCCAGCAGTTACGGGCGGGGGGGCCCAGATACGCAGTATTTT. Amino acid sequence: CASSYGRGGPDTQYF.

The chain combines TRBV9 with TRBJ1-1, with 7 bases lining up with TRBD1. The CDR3 has 14 amino acids. The trim removed 4 bases at V and 4 bases at J, leaving 7 bases unmatched. Per the germline V gene, CDR1 is SGDLS and CDR2 is YYNGEE. CDR3 DNA: TGTGCCAGCAGCCTAGGGGGCAGGGGCACTGAAGCTTTCTTT. The encoded protein is CASSLGGRGTEAFF.

The J gene is TRBJ2-1, the V gene TRBV11-2; D is ambiguous. Germline V CDR1 and CDR2: SGHAT, FQNNGV. The CDR3 runs to 13 residues. V was pared by 1 base and J by 5 bases, with 6 bases between. The CDR3 sequence is CASSLGPNNEQFF. For the CDR3, the DNA is TGTGCCAGCAGCTTAGGGCCGAACAATGAGCAGTTCTTC.